These T cell receptor beta chains were read from a single sample in a study of shared clonotypes between healthy human individuals. Sequenced by immunoSEQ multiplex PCR; TCRdb stores in-frame clones only, minus some. The sample yields fewer than 1 million clones, about 96% seen once. Sequencing was performed on naive CD8+ T cells sorted from blood. The receptor set was obtained from a young man in good health. CDR3s include the opening cysteine and the closing phenylalanine or tryptophan.

v_call | cdr3_aa
TRBV15 | CATSRVQARGLDTEAFF
TRBV7-2 | CASSFLTLSSYNEQFF
TRBV7-2 | CASSFGGFNEQFF
TRBV28 | CASRPWTVRGNQPQHF
TRBV5-6 | CASSLIANPNEQFF
TRBV5-8 | CASSLAAFASVWDEQFF
TRBV6-1 | CASSAYGRGSYEQYF
TRBV11-2 | CASSLDGLASTDTQYF
TRBV4-1 | CASSQAPLVAETQYF
TRBV29-1 | CSVAGRTDTQYF
TRBV7-9 | CASRRLVNEQFF
TRBV29-1 | CSALWANGDTIYF
TRBV18 | CASDDDRTEAFF
TRBV14 | CASSQAQGPLAGHHEQYF
TRBV5-4 | CASSLAEFRAEQYF
TRBV11-2 | CASWTSGTDTQYF
TRBV28 | CASSNRGSYNEQFF
TRBV6-1 | CASSEGAGTVYNEQFF
TRBV5-1 | CASSLGRGYTEAFF
TRBV11-2 | CASSRWDTYTGELFF
TRBV27 | CASSFSGRKHNEQFF
TRBV7-6 | CASSLRAGEADTQYF
TRBV5-5 | CASSHARDRDVHF
TRBV2 | CASSSRNTEAFF
TRBV28 | CASSPVFRGDTEAFF
TRBV7-9 | CASSGVEISRGTDTQYF
TRBV28 | CASNTARGVYEQYF
TRBV5-6 | CASSWETGGLEQYF
TRBV2 | CASGQGRGYEQYF
TRBV11-2 | CASSLLTGGANYGYTF
TRBV6-6 | CASSYSDSLEQYF
TRBV7-9 | CASSFTGTGVGTYEQYF
TRBV4-1 | CASSQDPGEGQPQHF
TRBV5-1 | CASSLQSGLYEQYF
TRBV2 | CASSEPIQAGELFF
TRBV27 | CASSSRQAPRYNEQFF
TRBV9 | CASSGAVFYGYTF
TRBV7-2 | CASSFGYTYEQYF
TRBV7-2 | CASSLVGSGKTDTQYF
TRBV9 | CASGAGRELFF
TRBV27 | CASSLLPGNEQYF
TRBV27 | CASQLGQAGLYNEQFF